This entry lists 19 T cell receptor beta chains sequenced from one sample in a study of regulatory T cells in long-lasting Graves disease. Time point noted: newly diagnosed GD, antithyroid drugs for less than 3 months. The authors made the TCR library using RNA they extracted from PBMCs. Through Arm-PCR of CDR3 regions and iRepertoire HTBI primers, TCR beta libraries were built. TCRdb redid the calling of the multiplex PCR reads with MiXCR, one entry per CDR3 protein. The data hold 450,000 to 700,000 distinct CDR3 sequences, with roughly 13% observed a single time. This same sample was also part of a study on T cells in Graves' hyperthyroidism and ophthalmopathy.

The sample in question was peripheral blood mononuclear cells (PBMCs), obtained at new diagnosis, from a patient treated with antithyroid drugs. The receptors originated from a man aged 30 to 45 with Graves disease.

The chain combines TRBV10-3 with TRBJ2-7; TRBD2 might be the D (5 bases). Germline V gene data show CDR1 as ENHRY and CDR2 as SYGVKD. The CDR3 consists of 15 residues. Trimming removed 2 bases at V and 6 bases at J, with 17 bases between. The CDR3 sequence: CAISERSGIAREQYF. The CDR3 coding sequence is TGTGCCATCAGTGAGCGCTCCGGGATTGCTCGCGAGCAGTACTTC.

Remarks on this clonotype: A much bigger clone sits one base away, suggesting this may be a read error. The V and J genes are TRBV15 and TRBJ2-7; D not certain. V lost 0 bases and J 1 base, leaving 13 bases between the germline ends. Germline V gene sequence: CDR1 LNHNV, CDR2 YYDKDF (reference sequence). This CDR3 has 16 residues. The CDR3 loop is CATSRERAIGSYEQYF. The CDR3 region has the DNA TGTGCCACCAGCAGAGAGCGAGCCATAGGATCCTACGAGCAGTACTTC.

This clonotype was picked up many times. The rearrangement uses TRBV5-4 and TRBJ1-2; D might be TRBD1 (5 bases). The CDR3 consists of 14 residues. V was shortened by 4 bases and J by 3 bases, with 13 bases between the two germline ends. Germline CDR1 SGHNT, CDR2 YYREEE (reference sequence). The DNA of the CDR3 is TGTGCCAGCAGCGCGGACAACTCTTACTATGGCTACACCTTC. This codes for CASSADNSYYGYTF.

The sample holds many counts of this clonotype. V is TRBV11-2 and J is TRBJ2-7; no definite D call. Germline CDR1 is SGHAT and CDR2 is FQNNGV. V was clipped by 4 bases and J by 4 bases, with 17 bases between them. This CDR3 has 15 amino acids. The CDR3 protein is CASSSFTALSYEQYF. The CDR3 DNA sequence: TGTGCCAGCAGCTCGTTTACGGCCCTTTCATACGAGCAGTACTTC. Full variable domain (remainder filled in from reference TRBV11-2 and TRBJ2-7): EAGVAQSPRYKIIEKRQSVAFWCNPISGHATLYWYQQILGQGPKLLIQFQNNGVVDDSQLPKDRFSAERLKGVDSTLKIQPAKLEDSAVYLCASSSFTALSYEQYFGPGTRLTVT.

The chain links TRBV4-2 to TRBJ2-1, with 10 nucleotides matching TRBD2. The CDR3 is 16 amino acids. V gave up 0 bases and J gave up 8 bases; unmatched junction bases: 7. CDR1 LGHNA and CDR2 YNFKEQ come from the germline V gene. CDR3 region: CASSQELLAGLDEQFF. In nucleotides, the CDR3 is TGTGCCAGCAGCCAAGAATTACTAGCGGGACTCGATGAGCAGTTCTTC.

The CDR3 loop is CASSESGGTGADTQYF. The CDR3 region has the DNA TGCGCCAGCAGTGAGTCAGGGGGGACTGGGGCAGATACGCAGTATTTT. The chain uses TRBV10-1 and TRBJ2-3; the D gene could be TRBD1 or TRBD2 (6 bases each). The CDR3 spans 16 residues. Trimming shortened V by 0 bases and J by 4 bases, and 14 bases separated the two germline ends. Germline V gives CDR1 WNHNN, CDR2 SYGVQD (reference sequence).

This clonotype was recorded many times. The CDR3 region has the DNA TGTGCCAGCAGCCCTGGGACATCTTCTGGAAACACCATATATTTT. This translates into CASSPGTSSGNTIYF. The rearrangement joins TRBV27 to TRBJ1-3; a weak D match, TRBD1 (6 bases). The CDR3 runs to 15 residues. Germline CDR1 MNHEY, CDR2 SMNVEV (reference sequence). Trimming took off 6 bases at V and 1 base at J, with 13 bases between the two ends.

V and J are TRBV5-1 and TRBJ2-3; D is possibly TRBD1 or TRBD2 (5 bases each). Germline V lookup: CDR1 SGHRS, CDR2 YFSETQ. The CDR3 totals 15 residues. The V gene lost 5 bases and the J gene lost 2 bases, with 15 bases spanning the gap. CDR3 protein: CASRRGPGITDTQYF. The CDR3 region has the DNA TGCGCCAGCAGGAGGGGACCAGGGATCACAGATACGCAGTATTTT.

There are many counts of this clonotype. The CDR3 DNA is TGCAGCGTTCCCGAGTCGACAGGGGGCTTGGCCGGGGAGCTGTTTTTT. This translates into CSVPESTGGLAGELFF. The chain uses TRBV29-1 and TRBJ2-2; 10 bases map to TRBD1. With V trimmed by 5 bases and J by 6 bases, 12 bases remained unmatched. The CDR3 is 16 amino acids. The germline gives CDR1 SQVTM, CDR2 ANQGSEA.

The CDR3 protein is CATSDSEGSNQPQHF. The CDR3, as DNA: TGTGCCACCAGTGATTCAGAGGGGAGCAATCAGCCCCAGCATTTT. The rearrangement joins TRBV24-1 to TRBJ1-5; D is possibly TRBD1 (5 bases). The CDR3 totals 15 residues. Trimming left V 2 bases short and J 1 base short, with 8 bases between. Per germline, CDR1 KGHDR and CDR2 SFDVKD.

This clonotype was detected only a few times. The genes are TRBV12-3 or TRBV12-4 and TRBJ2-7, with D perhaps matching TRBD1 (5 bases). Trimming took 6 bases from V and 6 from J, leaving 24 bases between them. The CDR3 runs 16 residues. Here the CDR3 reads CASSHSFMPDMGEQYF. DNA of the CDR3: TGTGCCAGCAGCCACTCTTTCATGCCGGACATGGGCGAGCAGTACTTC.

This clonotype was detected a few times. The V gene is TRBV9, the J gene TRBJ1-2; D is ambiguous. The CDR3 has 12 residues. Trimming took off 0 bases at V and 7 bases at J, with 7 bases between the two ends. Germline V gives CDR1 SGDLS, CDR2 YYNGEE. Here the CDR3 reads CASSVEGSGYTF. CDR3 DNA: TGTGCCAGCAGCGTAGAGGGTAGTGGCTACACCTTC.

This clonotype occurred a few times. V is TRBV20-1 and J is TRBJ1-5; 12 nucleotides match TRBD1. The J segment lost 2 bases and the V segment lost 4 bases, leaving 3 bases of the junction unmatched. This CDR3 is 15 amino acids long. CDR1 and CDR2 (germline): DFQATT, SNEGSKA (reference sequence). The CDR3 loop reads CSAIGTGGRNQPQHF. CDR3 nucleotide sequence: TGCAGTGCTATCGGGACAGGGGGCCGCAATCAGCCCCAGCATTTT.

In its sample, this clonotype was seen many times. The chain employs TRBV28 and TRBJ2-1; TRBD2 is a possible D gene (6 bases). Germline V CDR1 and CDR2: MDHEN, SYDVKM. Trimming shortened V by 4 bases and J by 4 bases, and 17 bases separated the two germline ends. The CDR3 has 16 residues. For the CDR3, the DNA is TGTGCCAGCAGTTCCCAGGGTAGCGGACTTTACAATGAGCAGTTCTTC. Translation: CASSSQGSGLYNEQFF.

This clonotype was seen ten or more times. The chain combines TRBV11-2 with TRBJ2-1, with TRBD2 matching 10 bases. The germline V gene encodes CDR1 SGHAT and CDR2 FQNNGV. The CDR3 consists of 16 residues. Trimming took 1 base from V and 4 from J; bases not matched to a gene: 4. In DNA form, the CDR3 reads TGTGCCAGCAGCTTAGCACTAGCGGGACTTTACAATGAGCAGTTCTTC. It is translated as CASSLALAGLYNEQFF.

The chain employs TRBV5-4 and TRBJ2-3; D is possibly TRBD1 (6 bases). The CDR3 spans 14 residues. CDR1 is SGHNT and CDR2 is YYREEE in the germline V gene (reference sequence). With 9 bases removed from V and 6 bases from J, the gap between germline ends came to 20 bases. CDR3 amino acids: CATAVGDQGDTQYF. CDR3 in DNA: TGTGCCACCGCGGTAGGGGACCAGGGGGATACGCAGTATTTT. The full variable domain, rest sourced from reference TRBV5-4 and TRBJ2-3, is ETGVTQSPTHLIKTRGQQVTLRCSSQSGHNTVSWYQQALGQGPQFIFQYYREEENGRGNFPPRFSGLQFPNYSSELNVNALELDDSALYLCATAVGDQGDTQYFGPGTRLTVL.

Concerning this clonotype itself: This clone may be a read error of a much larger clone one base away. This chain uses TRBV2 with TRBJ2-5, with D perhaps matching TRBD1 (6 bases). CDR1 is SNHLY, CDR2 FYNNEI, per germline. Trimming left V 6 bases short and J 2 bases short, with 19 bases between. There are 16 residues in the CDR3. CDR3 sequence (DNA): TGTGCCAGCAGGTCCGCAAAGGTTGGACAGCAAGAGACCCAGTACTTC. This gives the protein CASRSAKVGQQETQYF. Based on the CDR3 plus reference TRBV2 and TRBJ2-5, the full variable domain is EPEVTQTPSHQVTQMGQEVILRCVPISNHLYFYWYRQILGQKVEFLVSFYNNEISEKSEIFDDQFSVERPDGSNFTLKIRSTKLEDSAMYFCASRSAKVGQQETQYFGPGTRLLVL.

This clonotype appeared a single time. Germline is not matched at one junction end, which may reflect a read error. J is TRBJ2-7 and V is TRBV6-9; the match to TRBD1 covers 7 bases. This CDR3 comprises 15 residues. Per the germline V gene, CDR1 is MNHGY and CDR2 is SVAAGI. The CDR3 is CASSDRYRGTYEQYF. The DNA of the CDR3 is TGCGCCAGCAGTGACCGATACAGGGGAACCTACGAGCAGTACTTC.

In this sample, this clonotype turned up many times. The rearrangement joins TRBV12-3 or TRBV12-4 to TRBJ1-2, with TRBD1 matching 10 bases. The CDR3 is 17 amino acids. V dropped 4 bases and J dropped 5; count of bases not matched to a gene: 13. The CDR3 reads CASSSGTGDLFGYGYTF. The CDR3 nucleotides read TGTGCCAGCAGTTCCGGGACAGGGGACCTCTTCGGGTATGGCTACACCTTC.